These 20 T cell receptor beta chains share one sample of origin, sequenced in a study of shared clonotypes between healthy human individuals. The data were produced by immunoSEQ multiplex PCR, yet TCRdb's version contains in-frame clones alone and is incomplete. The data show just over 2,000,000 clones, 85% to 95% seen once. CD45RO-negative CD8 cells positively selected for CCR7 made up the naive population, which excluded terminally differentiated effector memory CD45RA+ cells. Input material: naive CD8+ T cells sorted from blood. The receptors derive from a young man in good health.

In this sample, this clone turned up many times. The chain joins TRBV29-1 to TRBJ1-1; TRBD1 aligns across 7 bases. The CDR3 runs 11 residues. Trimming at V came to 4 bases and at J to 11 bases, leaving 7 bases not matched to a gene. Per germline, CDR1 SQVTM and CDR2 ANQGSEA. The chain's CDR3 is CSVATGLRAFF. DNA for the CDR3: TGCAGCGTTGCGACAGGGCTCCGGGCTTTCTTT.

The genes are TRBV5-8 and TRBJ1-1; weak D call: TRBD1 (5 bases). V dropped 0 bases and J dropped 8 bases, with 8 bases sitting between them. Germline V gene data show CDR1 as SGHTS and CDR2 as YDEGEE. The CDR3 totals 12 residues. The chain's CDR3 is CASSLGQGEAFF. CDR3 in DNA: TGTGCCAGCAGCTTGGGGCAGGGAGAAGCTTTCTTT.

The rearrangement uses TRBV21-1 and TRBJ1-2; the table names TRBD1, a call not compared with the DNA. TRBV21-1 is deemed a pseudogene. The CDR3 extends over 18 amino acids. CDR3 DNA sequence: TGTGCCAGCAGCAAAAGCTTTGGACAGGGCCCGATTAACTATGGCTACACCTTC. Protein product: CASSKSFGQGPINYGYTF.

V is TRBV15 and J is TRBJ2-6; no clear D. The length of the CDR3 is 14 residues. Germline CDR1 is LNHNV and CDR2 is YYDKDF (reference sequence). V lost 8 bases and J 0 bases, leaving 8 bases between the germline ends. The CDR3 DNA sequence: TGTGCCACCCTCGCGGACTCTGGGGCCAACGTCCTGACTTTC. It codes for CATLADSGANVLTF.

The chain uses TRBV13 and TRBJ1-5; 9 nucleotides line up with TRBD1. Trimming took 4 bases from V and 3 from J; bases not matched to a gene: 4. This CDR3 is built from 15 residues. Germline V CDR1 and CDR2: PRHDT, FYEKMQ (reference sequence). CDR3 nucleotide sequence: TGTGCCAGCAGCTCGGGGACAGGGATCAATCAGCCCCAGCATTTT. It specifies CASSSGTGINQPQHF.

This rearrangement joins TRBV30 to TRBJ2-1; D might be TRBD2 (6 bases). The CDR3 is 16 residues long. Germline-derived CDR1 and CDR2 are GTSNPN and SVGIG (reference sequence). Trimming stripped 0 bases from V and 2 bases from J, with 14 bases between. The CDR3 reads CAWSVWDSVTYNEQFF. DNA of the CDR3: TGTGCCTGGAGTGTCTGGGACTCCGTTACCTACAATGAGCAGTTCTTC. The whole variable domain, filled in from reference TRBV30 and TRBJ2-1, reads SQTIHQWPATLVQPVGSPLSLECTVEGTSNPNLYWYRQAAGRGLQLLFYSVGIGQISSEVPQNLSASRPQDRQFILSSKKLLLSDSGFYLCAWSVWDSVTYNEQFFGPGTRLTVL.

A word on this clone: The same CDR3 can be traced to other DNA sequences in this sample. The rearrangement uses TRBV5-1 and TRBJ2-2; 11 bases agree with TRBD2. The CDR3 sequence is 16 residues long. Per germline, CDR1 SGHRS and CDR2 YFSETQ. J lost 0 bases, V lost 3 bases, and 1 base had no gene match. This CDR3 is CASSSGLAANTGELFF. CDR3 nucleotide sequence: TGCGCCAGCAGCTCGGGACTAGCGGCGAACACCGGGGAGCTGTTTTTT.

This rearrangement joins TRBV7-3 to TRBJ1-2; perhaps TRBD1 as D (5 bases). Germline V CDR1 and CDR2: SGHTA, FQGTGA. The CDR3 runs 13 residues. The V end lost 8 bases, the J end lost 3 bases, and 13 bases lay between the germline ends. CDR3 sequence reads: CASLRGGYYGYTF. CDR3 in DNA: TGTGCCAGCTTACGGGGCGGGTACTATGGCTACACCTTC.

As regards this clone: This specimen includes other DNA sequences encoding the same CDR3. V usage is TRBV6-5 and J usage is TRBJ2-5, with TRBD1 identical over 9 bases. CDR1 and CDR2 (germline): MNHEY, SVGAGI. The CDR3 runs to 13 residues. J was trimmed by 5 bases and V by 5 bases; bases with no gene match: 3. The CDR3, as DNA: TGTGCCAGCAGTCTCGACAGGGGGGAGACCCAGTACTTC. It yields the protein CASSLDRGETQYF.

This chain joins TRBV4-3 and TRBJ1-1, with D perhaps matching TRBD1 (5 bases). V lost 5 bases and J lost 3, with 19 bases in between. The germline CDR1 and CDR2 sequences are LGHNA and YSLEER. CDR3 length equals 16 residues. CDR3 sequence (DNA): TGCGCCAGCAGCTCCGGGGAGGGGCGCGGATACACTGAAGCTTTCTTT. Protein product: CASSSGEGRGYTEAFF.

CDR3 protein: CASSLAVVQGAGELFF. In DNA, the CDR3 is TGTGCCAGCAGCTTAGCGGTCGTGCAGGGGGCCGGGGAGCTGTTTTTT. The chain recombines TRBV7-9 with TRBJ2-2, with 7 bases aligning to TRBD1. The CDR3 is 16 residues long. CDR1 is SEHNR and CDR2 is FQNEAQ in the germline V gene (reference sequence). Trimming at V came to 0 bases and at J to 6 bases, leaving 7 bases not matched to a gene.

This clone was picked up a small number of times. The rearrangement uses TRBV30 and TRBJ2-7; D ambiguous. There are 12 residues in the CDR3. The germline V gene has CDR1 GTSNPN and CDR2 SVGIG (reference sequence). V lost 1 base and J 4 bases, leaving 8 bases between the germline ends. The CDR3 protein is CAWSGPGYEQYF. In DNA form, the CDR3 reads TGTGCCTGGAGTGGACCTGGATACGAGCAGTACTTC.

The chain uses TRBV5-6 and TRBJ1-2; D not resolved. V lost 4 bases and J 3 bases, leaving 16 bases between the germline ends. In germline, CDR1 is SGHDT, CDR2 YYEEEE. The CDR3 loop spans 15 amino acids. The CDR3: CASSVPGPGYYGYTF. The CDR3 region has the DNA TGTGCCAGCAGCGTACCCGGGCCCGGGTACTATGGCTACACCTTC.

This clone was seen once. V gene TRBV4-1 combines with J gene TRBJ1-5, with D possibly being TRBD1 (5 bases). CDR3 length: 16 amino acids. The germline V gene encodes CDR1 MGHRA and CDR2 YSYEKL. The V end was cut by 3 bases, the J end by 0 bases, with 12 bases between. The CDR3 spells CASSQIWGLSNQPQHF. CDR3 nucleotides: TGCGCCAGCAGCCAGATCTGGGGACTTAGCAATCAGCCCCAGCATTTT.

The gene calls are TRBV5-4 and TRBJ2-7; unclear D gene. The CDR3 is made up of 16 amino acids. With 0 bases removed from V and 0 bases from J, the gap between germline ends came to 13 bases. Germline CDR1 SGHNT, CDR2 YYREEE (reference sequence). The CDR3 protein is CASSLGPVGSSYEQYF. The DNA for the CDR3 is TGTGCCAGCAGCTTGGGCCCAGTGGGGTCCTCCTACGAGCAGTACTTC.

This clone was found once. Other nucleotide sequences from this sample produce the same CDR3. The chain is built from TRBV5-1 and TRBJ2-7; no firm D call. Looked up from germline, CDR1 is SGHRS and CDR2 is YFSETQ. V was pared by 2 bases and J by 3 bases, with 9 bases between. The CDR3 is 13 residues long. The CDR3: CASSLTGDYEQYF. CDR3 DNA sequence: TGCGCCAGCAGCTTAACGGGCGACTACGAGCAGTACTTC.

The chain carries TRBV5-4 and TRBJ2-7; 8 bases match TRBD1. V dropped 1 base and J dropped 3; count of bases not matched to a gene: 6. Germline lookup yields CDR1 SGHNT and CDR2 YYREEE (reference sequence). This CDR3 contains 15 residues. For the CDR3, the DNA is TGTGCCAGCAGCTTGACGACAGGGGTTGGCTACGAGCAGTACTTC. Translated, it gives CASSLTTGVGYEQYF.

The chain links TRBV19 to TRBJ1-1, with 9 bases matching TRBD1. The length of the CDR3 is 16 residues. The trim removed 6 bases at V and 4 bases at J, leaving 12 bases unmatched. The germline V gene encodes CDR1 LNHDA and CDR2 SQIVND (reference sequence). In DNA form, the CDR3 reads TGTGCCAGTAGCTTCGGTTGGGGACAGGGAGGCACTGAAGCTTTCTTT. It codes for CASSFGWGQGGTEAFF.

In DNA form, the CDR3 reads TGTGCCATCAGGCGTGACAGGGGGCCCTACGAGCAGTACTTC. It encodes CAIRRDRGPYEQYF. This chain connects TRBV10-3 to TRBJ2-7; the match to TRBD1 covers 10 bases. The CDR3 sequence is 14 residues long. Per germline, CDR1 ENHRY and CDR2 SYGVKD. V dropped 6 bases and J dropped 2; count of bases not matched to a gene: 4.

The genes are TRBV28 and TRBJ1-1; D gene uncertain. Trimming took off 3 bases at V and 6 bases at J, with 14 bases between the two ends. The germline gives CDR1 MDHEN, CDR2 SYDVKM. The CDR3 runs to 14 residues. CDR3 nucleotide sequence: TGTGCCAGCAGTTTGGGTCCGGCGGGCGCTGAAGCTTTCTTT. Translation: CASSLGPAGAEAFF.